These 22 T cell receptor beta chains were all obtained from the same sample, sequenced in a study of T cell responses to AZD1222 COVID-19 vaccine. Data came from immunoSEQ multiplex PCR; TCRdb stores just in-frame clones and leaves some out. The sample lists 95,000 to 150,000 clones, approximately 90% occurring once. This material consisted of peripheral blood, taken on day 0 of MenACWY control vaccination. These receptors were taken from an adult in good health.

The V call is TRBV3-1 (or the pseudogene TRBV3-2), the J call TRBJ2-3; the D gene is possibly TRBD2 (5 bases). The V end lost 5 bases, the J end lost 2 bases, and 20 bases lay between the germline ends. The length of the CDR3 is 17 residues. Germline lookup yields CDR1 LGHDT and CDR2 YNNKEL (reference sequence). DNA for the CDR3: TGTGCCAGCAGCAAAACGCTAGCCGCCGTGAACACAGATACGCAGTATTTT. Amino acids: CASSKTLAAVNTDTQYF.

The chain carries TRBV27 and TRBJ2-7; maybe TRBD1 (5 bases). The CDR3 extends over 15 amino acids. Germline lookup yields CDR1 MNHEY and CDR2 SMNVEV (reference sequence). The germline V and J ends were trimmed by 8 bases and 4 bases, with 21 bases remaining between them. The CDR3 here is CASGPVGAIGYEQYF. CDR3 in DNA: TGTGCCAGCGGGCCCGTAGGGGCGATTGGGTACGAGCAGTACTTC.

The chain joins TRBV19 to TRBJ2-5; 10 bases fit TRBD2. This CDR3 has 14 residues. The ends lost 5 bases at V and 4 bases at J; junction bases unmatched: 4. The germline V gene encodes CDR1 LNHDA and CDR2 SQIVND (reference sequence). The CDR3 region has the DNA TGTGCCAGTAGTCAGGCTAGCGGGAGAGAGACCCAGTACTTC. Amino acids: CASSQASGRETQYF.

This rearrangement joins TRBV12-3 or TRBV12-4 to TRBJ1-5, with unresolved D. The length of the CDR3 is 13 residues. Trimming removed 2 bases from V and 3 bases from J, with 5 bases in between. The CDR3 sequence is CASSLSYNQPQHF. The CDR3 DNA is TGTGCCAGCAGTTTATCGTACAATCAGCCCCAGCATTTT.

The chain combines TRBV29-1 with TRBJ1-2, with a tentative D call TRBD1 (5 bases). Between the trimmed V and J ends, which lost 0 bases and 6 bases, there was a span of 17 bases. CDR1 and CDR2 from the germline V gene are SQVTM and ANQGSEA. The CDR3 totals 15 residues. The CDR3 sequence: CSVEEGDSPHHGYTF. For the CDR3, the DNA is TGCAGCGTTGAAGAGGGAGACAGTCCGCACCATGGCTACACCTTC.

The chain combines TRBV7-3 with TRBJ2-7; TRBD1 agrees at 9 bases. V lost 3 bases to trimming and J lost 2 bases; unmatched junction nucleotides: 2. CDR1 is SGHTA and CDR2 is FQGTGA in the germline V gene. This CDR3 has 14 amino acids. Here the CDR3 reads CASSLGQGTYEQYF. The CDR3 nucleotides read TGTGCCAGCAGCTTGGGACAGGGTACCTACGAGCAGTACTTC.

This clone has just one count. This sequence joins TRBV18 and TRBJ1-5; D perhaps matches TRBD1 (6 bases). The CDR3 is made up of 18 amino acids. V was pared by 6 bases and J by 1 base, with 22 bases between. CDR1 and CDR2 (germline): KGHSH, LQKENI. CDR3 in amino acids: CASSPDTGTLRSNQPQHF. Here the CDR3 DNA reads TGTGCCAGCTCGCCCGACACAGGGACTCTCAGGAGCAATCAGCCCCAGCATTTT.

V and J are TRBV30 and TRBJ2-2, with TRBD1 as a possible D gene (6 bases). V was pared by 3 bases and J by 5 bases, with 10 bases between. Germline CDR1 and CDR2: GTSNPN and SVGIG (reference sequence). This CDR3 region has 13 residues. The CDR3 is CAWRLGATGELFF. The CDR3, as DNA: TGTGCCTGGAGGCTGGGGGCGACCGGGGAGCTGTTTTTT.

The chain links TRBV5-8 to TRBJ2-5; TRBD2 aligns across 9 bases. This CDR3 has 15 residues. After removal of 1 base from V and 2 bases from J, the junction contained 3 bases not matched to a gene. Germline loops: CDR1 SGHTS, CDR2 YDEGEE. In DNA form, the CDR3 reads TGTGCCAGCAGCTTGTCGCGGGGGGGTCAAGAGACCCAGTACTTC. Translated: CASSLSRGGQETQYF.

This clone was seen only a few times. The J gene is TRBJ1-3, the V gene TRBV19; TRBD1 matches at 8 bases. The CDR3 loop spans 17 amino acids. The germline V gene has CDR1 LNHDA and CDR2 SQIVND (reference sequence). J was trimmed by 0 bases and V by 7 bases; bases with no gene match: 11. CDR3 region: CASTPTGTGNSGNTIYF. In DNA form, the CDR3 reads TGTGCCAGTACCCCCACCGGGACAGGAAACTCTGGAAACACCATATATTTT.

Turning to this clone: The identical CDR3 is also encoded by other nucleotide sequences in the sample. The chain employs TRBV24-1 and TRBJ2-5; 10 nucleotides align to TRBD1. V lost 4 bases and J lost 5; bases outside the gene matches: 3. Germline assignment: CDR1 KGHDR and CDR2 SFDVKD. This CDR3 is built from 14 residues. The DNA for the CDR3 is TGTGCCACCAGTGACCGGACAGGGGGGGAGACCCAGTACTTC. Its translation: CATSDRTGGETQYF.

The chain joins TRBV5-4 to TRBJ1-2; D remains ambiguous. Germline loops: CDR1 SGHNT, CDR2 YYREEE (reference sequence). The CDR3 covers 13 residues. Trimming left V 0 bases short and J 4 bases short, with 7 bases between. The CDR3 here is CASSLAGVYGYTF. CDR3 nucleotides: TGTGCCAGCAGCTTGGCGGGTGTCTATGGCTACACCTTC.

This clone has just one count. The gene calls are TRBV11-2 and TRBJ2-5; D unresolved. Trimming removed 1 base at V and 3 bases at J, with 12 bases between. Per germline, CDR1 SGHAT and CDR2 FQNNGV. CDR3 length equals 15 residues. The CDR3 protein is CASSLGFLTEETQYF. The CDR3 DNA reads as TGTGCCAGCAGCTTAGGCTTTCTAACCGAAGAGACCCAGTACTTC.

The chain uses TRBV4-2 and TRBJ2-7; 8 positions agree with TRBD2. The germline V gene has CDR1 LGHNA and CDR2 YNFKEQ. The CDR3 has 17 amino acids. Losses at the gene ends were 2 bases for V and 0 bases for J; bases not matched to a gene: 9. The CDR3 DNA follows: TGTGCCAGCAGCCAATGGGGAAGCGGGAGCTCCTCCTACGAGCAGTACTTC. Translated: CASSQWGSGSSSYEQYF.

V usage is TRBV5-4 and J usage is TRBJ2-3, with 13 positions matching TRBD2. V lost 3 bases and J lost 2; bases outside the gene matches: 3. CDR1 is SGHNT and CDR2 is YYREEE in the germline V gene (reference sequence). There are 16 residues in the CDR3. The CDR3 region is CASSSGTSGITDTQYF. DNA of the CDR3: TGTGCCAGCAGCTCGGGGACTAGCGGGATCACAGATACGCAGTATTTT.

V is TRBV5-5 and J is TRBJ2-3; no definite D call. Germline V lookup: CDR1 SGHKS, CDR2 YYEKEE (reference sequence). Trimming removed 9 bases from V and 0 bases from J, with 8 bases in between. The CDR3 consists of 12 residues. The CDR3 sequence: CAIGPSTDTQYF. The CDR3 nucleotides are TGTGCCATCGGACCTAGCACAGATACGCAGTATTTT. The whole variable domain, filled in from reference TRBV5-5 and TRBJ2-3, reads DAGVTQSPTHLIKTRGQQVTLRCSPISGHKSVSWYQQVLGQGPQFIFQYYEKEERGRGNFPDRFSARQFPNYSSELNVNALLLGDSALYLCAIGPSTDTQYFGPGTRLTVL.

The chain is built from TRBV9 and TRBJ1-5, with D possibly matching TRBD1 (5 bases). The CDR3 consists of 13 residues. Germline values: CDR1 SGDLS, CDR2 YYNGEE. Trimming took off 3 bases at V and 4 bases at J, with 8 bases between the two ends. CDR3 protein: CASSAGQNQPQHF. The CDR3 region has the DNA TGTGCCAGCAGCGCCGGACAAAATCAGCCCCAGCATTTT.

The chain joins TRBV19 to TRBJ2-1, with a possible D match to TRBD1 (6 bases). Germline V lookup: CDR1 LNHDA, CDR2 SQIVND (reference sequence). The length of the CDR3 is 13 residues. With 6 bases removed from V and 9 bases from J, the gap between germline ends came to 15 bases. In nucleotides, the CDR3 is TGTGCCAGTAGCTCATTCCCAGGGGCTGAGCAGTTCTTC. It encodes CASSSFPGAEQFF.

The chain recombines TRBV12-3 or TRBV12-4 with TRBJ2-5; weak D call: TRBD1 (5 bases). This CDR3 spans 13 amino acids. V was trimmed by 4 bases and J by 5 bases, leaving 11 bases between them. The CDR3 DNA sequence: TGTGCCAGCAGTTCAGGGCGGACGGAGACCCAGTACTTC. Translating gives CASSSGRTETQYF.

This chain uses TRBV5-6 with TRBJ2-7; no firm D call. This CDR3 region has 14 residues. Trimming cost V 2 bases and J 0 bases, with 9 bases left between them. Looked up from germline, CDR1 is SGHDT and CDR2 is YYEEEE. The CDR3 loop reads CASSFTRSSYEQYF. CDR3 bases: TGTGCCAGCAGCTTTACACGGAGCTCCTACGAGCAGTACTTC.

V is TRBV30 and J is TRBJ2-3; 10 nucleotides align to TRBD1. Trimming removed 2 bases from V and 2 bases from J; junction bases left unmatched: 4. Germline assignment: CDR1 GTSNPN and CDR2 SVGIG (reference sequence). The CDR3 is made up of 15 amino acids. CDR3 protein: CAWSSGTGATDTQYF. The CDR3 bases are TGTGCCTGGAGTTCAGGGACAGGGGCCACAGATACGCAGTATTTT.

V gene TRBV5-8 combines with J gene TRBJ1-1; D is undetermined. The V gene lost 5 bases and the J gene lost 1 base, with 9 bases spanning the gap. Germline loops: CDR1 SGHTS, CDR2 YDEGEE. The CDR3 loop spans 13 amino acids. The CDR3 loop reads CASSRDRNTEAFF. The DNA of the CDR3 is TGTGCCAGCAGTCGGGATCGGAACACTGAAGCTTTCTTT.